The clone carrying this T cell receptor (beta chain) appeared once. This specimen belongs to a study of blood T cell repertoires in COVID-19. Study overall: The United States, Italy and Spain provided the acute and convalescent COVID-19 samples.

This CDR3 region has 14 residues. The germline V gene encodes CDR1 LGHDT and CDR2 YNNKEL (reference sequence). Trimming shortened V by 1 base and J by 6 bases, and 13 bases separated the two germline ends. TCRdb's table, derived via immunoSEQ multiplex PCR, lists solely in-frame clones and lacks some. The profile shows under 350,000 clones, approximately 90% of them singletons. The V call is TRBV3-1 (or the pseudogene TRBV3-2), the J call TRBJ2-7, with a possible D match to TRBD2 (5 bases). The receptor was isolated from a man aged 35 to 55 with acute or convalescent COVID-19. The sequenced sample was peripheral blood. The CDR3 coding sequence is TGTGCCAGCAGCCAAGCGGTACGGGGAGCCGAGCAGTACTTC. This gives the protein CASSQAVRGAEQYF.